Listed here are 30 T cell receptor beta chains from one sample, sequenced in a study of T cells in Graves' hyperthyroidism and ophthalmopathy (dated by TCRdb to between 2017 and 2020). Libraries were prepared through multiplex PCR. The run used an Illumina HiSeq 2000. Amplification of TCR beta CDR3 regions was carried out from RNA transcripts. The first round of RT-PCR for the TCR CDR3 was performed with the HTBI primer set and the Qiagen OneStep RT-PCR kit. TCRdb passed the public sequencing reads through fastp at Q25 and MiXCR, retaining productive beta sequences. CDR3 protein duplicates are merged, each entry listing the most common genes and DNA. Counted in this sample were roughly 100,000 distinct CDR3 sequences; 45% to 50% of them appeared once. Roughly 25% of the sample lies in the top ten. The sample taken for sequencing was blood. All receptors derive from a middle-aged man with Graves' hyperthyroidism.

In the case of this clonotype: An end of the junction differs from the germline gene, which may be a read error. V is TRBV7-2 and J is TRBJ2-7, with D possibly matching TRBD2 (5 bases). The length of the CDR3 is 14 residues. Germline CDR1 SGHTA, CDR2 FQGNSA. The CDR3 is CGSSLQQDSYEQHF. The CDR3 DNA sequence: TGTGGCAGCAGCTTACAGCAGGACTCCTACGAGCAGCACTTC.

This clonotype was recorded once. Because the CDR3 is missing its conserved closing phenylalanine or tryptophan, this is likely a read error. This sequence joins TRBV7-8 and TRBJ2-7; no reliable D call. Germline V gene data show CDR1 as SGHVS and CDR2 as FQNEAQ. The CDR3 consists of 11 residues. V was cut by 2 bases and J by 9 bases, with 8 bases left in between. The CDR3 DNA reads as TGTGCCAGCAGCTTAACCGACGGGCAGTACTCC. Its protein product is CASSLTDGQYS.

As for this clonotype: A much larger clone sits a single nucleotide away, making a read error possible. The rearrangement links TRBV2 to TRBJ2-3; TRBD2 aligns across 9 bases. CDR3 size: 18 residues. Germline V gene lookup returns CDR1 SNHLY and CDR2 FYNNEI. CDR3 coding DNA: TGTGCCAGCAGCCACGGACTAGCGTACCTCACTAGCACAGATACGCTGTATTTT. Residues: CASSHGLAYLTSTDTLYF.

Points on this clonotype: A clone one base away is much larger, so this may be a read error. The chain carries TRBV6-2 or TRBV6-3 and TRBJ2-1; D remains ambiguous. Germline V CDR1 and CDR2: MNHEY, SVGEGT. V lost 4 bases and J lost 4, with 14 bases in between. This CDR3 is 15 amino acids long. CDR3 DNA: TGTGCCAGCAGTTTCAGAATATCTCTTTACAATGAGCAGTTCTTC. The encoded protein is CASSFRISLYNEQFF.

The rearrangement links TRBV6-4 to TRBJ2-6, with D unclear. In germline, CDR1 is MRHNA, CDR2 SNTAGT. V was cut by 2 bases and J by 3 bases, with 8 bases left in between. This CDR3 comprises 15 residues. The CDR3: CASSDKEGGANVLTF. In DNA form, the CDR3 reads TGTGCCAGCAGTGACAAGGAAGGTGGGGCCAACGTCCTGACTTTC.

This CDR3 reads CASSQGWADSNQPQHF. As DNA, the CDR3 is TGCGCCAGCAGCCAAGGCTGGGCCGATAGCAATCAGCCCCAGCATTTT. V and J are TRBV4-1 and TRBJ1-5; no clear D gene. The ends were cut back, 1 base at V and 0 bases at J, with 10 bases in the middle. CDR3 size: 16 residues. Germline CDR1 reads MGHRA; CDR2 reads YSYEKL.

This clonotype was observed many times. The chain has TRBV5-1 and TRBJ2-1; 9 bases match TRBD1. V trimming: 4 bases; J trimming: 3 bases; junction bases outside the gene matches: 5. Germline V gene data show CDR1 as SGHRS and CDR2 as YFSETQ. This CDR3 comprises 15 residues. CDR3 coding DNA: TGCGCCAGCAGCCCGGGACAGGGAAGCTACAATGAGCAGTTCTTC. This codes for CASSPGQGSYNEQFF. Based on the CDR3 plus reference TRBV5-1 and TRBJ2-1, the full variable domain is KAGVTQTPRYLIKTRGQQVTLSCSPISGHRSVSWYQQTPGQGLQFLFEYFSETQRNKGNFPGRFSGRQFSNSRSEMNVSTLELGDSALYLCASSPGQGSYNEQFFGPGTRLTVL.

For this clonotype: A much larger clone lies one base from this, so it may be a read error. The genes are TRBV20-1 and TRBJ2-4, with 7 positions matching TRBD2. The CDR3 is 12 residues long. From germline, CDR1 is DFQATT and CDR2 SNEGSKA (reference sequence). Trimming cost V 3 bases and J 9 bases; bases outside gene matches: 5. As DNA, the CDR3 is TGCAGTGCTAGTCCTACTAGCGCCATTCAGTACTTC. Translated: CSASPTSAIQYF.

This clonotype was detected ten times or more. The chain uses TRBV12-3 or TRBV12-4 and TRBJ1-1; 8 positions agree with TRBD1. Losses at the gene ends were 6 bases for V and 4 bases for J; bases not matched to a gene: 10. CDR3 length equals 15 residues. CDR3 protein: CASSPRTGRRTEAFF. For the CDR3, the DNA is TGTGCCAGCAGCCCTAGGACAGGGAGACGCACTGAAGCTTTCTTT.

About this clonotype: The junction does not match germline at one end; this may be a read error. The V call is TRBV7-9, the J call TRBJ2-1, with TRBD2 matching over 7 bases. Germline-derived CDR1 and CDR2 are SEHNR and FQNEAQ (reference sequence). The CDR3 is 16 residues long. CDR3 nucleotides: TGTGCCAGCAGCTTAGGGGGCGGGGGACCCTACAATGAACAGTTCTTC. It yields the protein CASSLGGGGPYNEQFF.

This clonotype was seen a handful of times. V gene TRBV9 combines with J gene TRBJ2-5, with a possible D match to TRBD2 (5 bases). Trimming left V 4 bases short and J 5 bases short, with 12 bases between. From germline, CDR1 is SGDLS and CDR2 YYNGEE. This CDR3 is 13 amino acids long. CDR3 in DNA: TGTGCCAGCAGCCGGGGTATTACGGAGACCCAGTACTTC. Translated, it gives CASSRGITETQYF.

At least ten counts were recorded for this clonotype. V gene TRBV5-1 combines with J gene TRBJ1-2, with no clear D. Deletions cut 2 bases from V and 0 bases from J, with 5 bases between. Germline-derived CDR1 and CDR2 are SGHRS and YFSETQ. The CDR3 covers 13 residues. The CDR3 coding sequence is TGCGCCAGCAGCTTTCAAGCTAACTATGGCTACACCTTC. Encoded protein: CASSFQANYGYTF.

This clonotype was seen repeatedly, ten times or more. The V and J genes are TRBV11-3 and TRBJ2-7; 9 nucleotides agree with TRBD1. The ends lost 5 bases at V and 4 bases at J; junction bases unmatched: 3. This CDR3 contains 13 residues. The germline gives CDR1 SGHNT, CDR2 YENEEA. The CDR3 nucleotides are TGTGCCAGCAGCCCCGACAGGGGGTACGAGCAGTACTTC. Its protein product is CASSPDRGYEQYF.

This clonotype was detected ten times or more. The chain uses TRBV20-1 and TRBJ2-3; TRBD2 matches at 7 bases. The CDR3 has 14 amino acids. From germline, CDR1 is DFQATT and CDR2 SNEGSKA (reference sequence). Losses at the gene ends were 7 bases for V and 3 bases for J; bases not matched to a gene: 10. The CDR3 loop is CSGRRGEQTDTQYF. The CDR3 coding sequence is TGCAGTGGTCGCCGGGGGGAACAGACAGATACGCAGTATTTT.

Only a few counts were recorded for this clonotype. The chain links TRBV2 to TRBJ2-1, with 9 bases lining up with TRBD2. In germline, CDR1 is SNHLY, CDR2 FYNNEI. V was pared by 8 bases and J by 4 bases, with 9 bases of the junction left unmatched. There are 15 residues in the CDR3. CDR3 sequence: CASSESGGHYNEQFF. The CDR3 DNA reads TGTGCCAGCTCCGAGAGCGGGGGGCATTACAATGAGCAGTTCTTC.

The table lists this clonotype with a few counts. The chain joins TRBV30 to TRBJ1-2; D ambiguous. V was clipped by 0 bases and J by 8 bases, with 10 bases between them. CDR3 length equals 12 residues. From germline, CDR1 is GTSNPN and CDR2 SVGIG (reference sequence). CDR3 nucleotides: TGTGCCTGGAGTGTTCAAGGAGAAGGCTACACCTTC. The encoded protein is CAWSVQGEGYTF. The full variable domain, its missing parts supplied by reference TRBV30 and TRBJ1-2, is SQTIHQWPATLVQPVGSPLSLECTVEGTSNPNLYWYRQAAGRGLQLLFYSVGIGQISSEVPQNLSASRPQDRQFILSSKKLLLSDSGFYLCAWSVQGEGYTFGSGTRLTVV.

This clonotype was seen many times. The chain links TRBV7-9 to TRBJ2-1, with D unresolved. The CDR3 covers 11 residues. CDR1 and CDR2 from the germline V gene are SEHNR and FQNEAQ (reference sequence). Trimming stripped 5 bases from V and 8 bases from J, with 7 bases between. DNA for the CDR3: TGTGCCAGCAGCAATAGTGATGAGCAGTTCTTC. It translates to CASSNSDEQFF.

This clonotype appeared many times. DNA for the CDR3: TGTGCCAGCAGCCAAGCCGGGACTAGCGGGAGGGCCTACGAGCAGTACTTC. Its protein is CASSQAGTSGRAYEQYF. The V gene is TRBV7-9, the J gene TRBJ2-7; TRBD2 matches 16 bases. CDR1 is SEHNR and CDR2 is FQNEAQ in the germline V gene (reference sequence). Trimming cost V 5 bases and J 2 bases; bases outside gene matches: 6. CDR3 length: 17 amino acids.

The chain couples TRBV25-1 to TRBJ1-4, with 7 bases aligning to TRBD1. This CDR3 contains 16 residues. Losses at the gene ends were 3 bases for V and 5 bases for J; bases not matched to a gene: 9. CDR1 is MGHDK, CDR2 SYGVNS, per germline. The CDR3 DNA follows: TGTGCCAGCAGTGATTCCCGACAGGGTCGGAATGAAAAACTGTTTTTT. This sequence encodes CASSDSRQGRNEKLFF.

This clonotype was seen at least ten times. The chain combines TRBV6-2 or TRBV6-3 with TRBJ1-2, with TRBD1 matching over 10 bases. V lost 7 bases, J lost 2 bases, and 4 bases stayed unmatched. In germline, CDR1 is MNHEY, CDR2 SVGEGT. This CDR3 has 14 residues. CDR3 amino acids: CASKGTGENYGYTF. The CDR3, as DNA: TGTGCCAGCAAGGGGACAGGGGAGAACTATGGCTACACCTTC.

This clonotype came up many times. V usage is TRBV11-3 and J usage is TRBJ2-3; 7 bases fit TRBD2. Germline trimming cut 3 bases from V and 4 bases from J; bases unmatched to any gene: 7. This CDR3 region has 15 residues. Per the germline V gene, CDR1 is SGHNT and CDR2 is YENEEA. CDR3 sequence reads: CASSFFGRAPDTQYF. Here the CDR3 DNA reads TGTGCCAGCAGCTTTTTTGGGAGGGCCCCAGATACGCAGTATTTT.

The table lists this clonotype with many counts. V gene TRBV13 combines with J gene TRBJ1-2, with no clear D. This CDR3 has 15 residues. V was pared by 1 base and J by 4 bases, with 13 bases between. Germline V CDR1 and CDR2: PRHDT, FYEKMQ (reference sequence). In DNA form, the CDR3 reads TGTGCCAGCAGCTTAGATGATCCGGGAATCTATGGCTACACCTTC. Its protein is CASSLDDPGIYGYTF.

This clonotype was observed many times. The CDR3 DNA reads as TGTGCCAGTAGTCGCCCCGGACAGGGGAACACTGAAGCTTTCTTT. As protein: CASSRPGQGNTEAFF. V usage is TRBV19 and J usage is TRBJ1-1, with TRBD1 identical over 8 bases. V trimming: 5 bases; J trimming: 1 base; junction bases outside the gene matches: 6. This CDR3 contains 15 residues. In germline, CDR1 is LNHDA, CDR2 SQIVND (reference sequence).

About this clonotype: This could be a read error, since a much larger clone is one nucleotide away. This rearrangement joins TRBV12-5 to TRBJ2-5; D call uncertain. The CDR3 spans 15 residues. The germline V gene encodes CDR1 LGHNT and CDR2 FRNRAP. CDR3 sequence reads: CAGGLTLPPSKTQYF. CDR3 DNA sequence: TGTGCTGGTGGTTTGACACTTCCCCCATCGAAGACCCAGTACTTC.

This clonotype was seen many times. The chain uses TRBV28 and TRBJ1-2, with D uncertain. The length of the CDR3 is 12 residues. V lost 6 bases and J 1 base, leaving 6 bases between the germline ends. Germline V gene data show CDR1 as MDHEN and CDR2 as SYDVKM. CDR3 DNA: TGTGCCAGCAGACTCAATAACTATGGCTACACCTTC. Translation: CASRLNNYGYTF.

This chain links TRBV19 with TRBJ2-1, with a tentative D call TRBD1 (5 bases). The ends were cut back, 4 bases at V and 3 bases at J, with 10 bases in the middle. The CDR3 runs 14 residues. Germline V gene sequence: CDR1 LNHDA, CDR2 SQIVND (reference sequence). As DNA, the CDR3 is TGTGCCAGTAGTAGCGACAGCCACTACAATGAGCAGTTCTTC. Protein: CASSSDSHYNEQFF.

With respect to this clonotype: Without the conserved terminal phenylalanine or tryptophan, this CDR3 likely stems from a read error. V and J are TRBV20-1 and TRBJ2-5, with 10 bases identical to TRBD2. J gave up 5 bases and V 3 bases, and 6 bases lay outside the gene matches. CDR3 length: 14 residues. Germline V CDR1 and CDR2: DFQATT, SNEGSKA (reference sequence). The CDR3 loop reads CSASEASGGETQYL. Written as DNA, the CDR3 is TGCAGTGCTAGCGAGGCTAGCGGGGGTGAGACCCAGTACTTA.

Note on this clonotype: A much larger clone lies a single base off, so this may be a read error. The chain is built from TRBV5-1 and TRBJ1-1; no clear D. The germline V and J ends were trimmed by 4 bases and 10 bases, with 20 bases remaining between them. This CDR3 has 14 residues. The germline gives CDR1 SGHRS, CDR2 YFSETQ. CDR3 in DNA: TGCGCCAGCAGCCTAGAGCCGGGGAGGGCTGCAGCTTTCTTT. Amino acids: CASSLEPGRAAAFF.

In its sample, this clonotype was seen many times. This chain joins TRBV5-1 and TRBJ1-1; 10 bases match TRBD1. The CDR3 runs to 14 residues. Germline CDR1 reads SGHRS; CDR2 reads YFSETQ. Trimming removed 4 bases from V and 5 bases from J; junction bases left unmatched: 5. The CDR3 protein is CASSPGTGETEAFF. The DNA of the CDR3 is TGCGCCAGCAGCCCCGGGACAGGGGAAACTGAAGCTTTCTTT.

Concerning this clonotype itself: The final CDR3 position lacks the conserved phenylalanine or tryptophan, pointing to a likely read error. The chain employs TRBV7-3 and TRBJ2-5, with D hard to call. There are 13 residues in the CDR3. V was pared by 5 bases and J by 4 bases, with 11 bases between. Germline V gene sequence: CDR1 SGHTA, CDR2 FQGTGA. The CDR3, as DNA: TGTGCCAGCAGCGAGATTAGTGGAGAGACCCAGTACTGC. This translates into CASSEISGETQYC.